This T cell receptor (beta chain) was observed in a study of blood T cell repertoires in COVID-19. Study-level background: Researchers got acute and convalescent COVID-19 samples from the United States, Italy and Spain. The analysed material was cDNA or gDNA that came from T cells, B-cell-depleted T cells, or PBMCs.

Source study methods: Amplifying reference gene primers gave estimates of nucleated cell counts. Produced via immunoSEQ multiplex PCR; TCRdb's table is partial and in-frame only. Clone size and V and J calls were adopted from that table, with D and trimming inferred from the DNA. The sample carries 14,000 to 15,000 clones, approximately 86% recorded once. This clonotype was sampled from a human donor in a cohort sampled during active COVID-19. The sequencing sample was made of peripheral blood.

The CDR3, as DNA: TGTGCCAGCAGCCTACGGGACAGGGGCTCCTACAATGAGCAGTTCTTC. Translation: CASSLRDRGSYNEQFF. The rearrangement uses TRBV7-8 and TRBJ2-1; 10 nucleotides align to TRBD1. From germline, CDR1 is SGHVS and CDR2 FQNEAQ. J lost 0 bases, V lost 5 bases, and 4 bases had no gene match. The CDR3 sequence is 16 residues long. The full variable domain, in which reference TRBV7-8 and TRBJ2-1 provide the parts outside the CDR3, is GAGVSQSPRYKVAKRGQDVALRCDPISGHVSLFWYQQALGQGPEFLTYFQNEAQLDKSGLPSDRFFAERPEGSVSTLKIQRTQQEDSAVYLCASSLRDRGSYNEQFFGPGTRLTVL.